Below are 13 T cell receptor beta chains sequenced from a single sample in a study of radiotherapy plus CTLA-4 blockade in lung cancer. The assay was immunoSEQ multiplex PCR, and TCRdb's table has in-frame clones only and misses some. The sample yields roughly 71,000 clones, over 65% seen once. Sequencing used peripheral blood, obtained from a patient treated with radiotherapy plus ipilimumab. The receptors were sampled from a human donor with non-small cell lung cancer who had a complete response to radiotherapy plus ipilimumab.

The chain combines TRBV7-2 with TRBJ1-2; D uncertain. Per germline, CDR1 SGHTA and CDR2 FQGNSA. This CDR3 region has 15 residues. V was clipped by 1 base and J by 4 bases, with 13 bases between them. CDR3 residues: CASSLGGSLSYGYTF. As DNA, the CDR3 is TGTGCCAGCAGCTTAGGAGGTTCTTTATCCTATGGCTACACCTTC.

The chain joins TRBV11-2 to TRBJ1-5; D unresolved. Germline lookup yields CDR1 SGHAT and CDR2 FQNNGV. Deletions cut 5 bases from V and 0 bases from J, with 14 bases between. There are 16 residues in the CDR3. CDR3 DNA sequence: TGTGCCAGCAGCCGAGGAGTATCTTATAGCAATCAGCCCCAGCATTTT. It translates to CASSRGVSYSNQPQHF.

The rearrangement links TRBV27 to TRBJ1-5; 7 bases agree with TRBD1. This CDR3 comprises 14 residues. J was trimmed by 5 bases and V by 5 bases; bases with no gene match: 6. The germline gives CDR1 MNHEY, CDR2 SMNVEV (reference sequence). DNA for the CDR3: TGTGCCAGCAGTAAGACAGGGAGGGATCAGCCCCAGCATTTT. The encoded protein is CASSKTGRDQPQHF.

As concerns this clone: A junction end diverges from the germline sequence, so it may reflect a read error. V is TRBV7-7 and J is TRBJ1-4; 7 bases match TRBD1. The CDR3 covers 14 residues. Germline V CDR1 and CDR2: SSHAT, FNYEAQ (reference sequence). CDR3 sequence: CASSKTGPNEKLFF. CDR3 nucleotides: TGTGCTAGCAGCAAGACAGGGCCTAATGAAAAACTGTTTTTT.

The chain carries TRBV5-8 and TRBJ1-5, with 9 bases fitting TRBD1. The CDR3 sequence is 15 residues long. Trimming cost V 5 bases and J 2 bases; bases outside gene matches: 5. CDR1 and CDR2 (germline): SGHTS, YDEGEE. The CDR3 sequence is CASRSTGGRNQPQHF. CDR3 nucleotide sequence: TGTGCCAGCAGGTCGACAGGGGGACGCAATCAGCCCCAGCATTTT.

The V and J genes are TRBV7-8 and TRBJ2-5; 9 bases are shared with TRBD1. This CDR3 has 15 residues. From germline, CDR1 is SGHVS and CDR2 FQNEAQ. V trimming: 4 bases; J trimming: 5 bases; junction bases outside the gene matches: 8. This chain's CDR3 is CASSSYRGRQETQYF. The CDR3, as DNA: TGTGCCAGCAGCTCGTACAGGGGGCGGCAGGAGACCCAGTACTTC.

This clone was counted a single time. The chain recombines TRBV5-1 with TRBJ2-7; D tentatively fits TRBD1 or TRBD2 (7 bases each). The length of the CDR3 is 20 residues. V gave up 5 bases and J gave up 3 bases, with 33 bases separating them. Germline V gives CDR1 SGHRS, CDR2 YFSETQ. The CDR3 sequence: CASRLGGGRETQLRDYEQYF. As DNA, the CDR3 is TGCGCCAGCAGGCTGGGAGGGGGCAGGGAAACTCAACTGCGGGACTACGAGCAGTACTTC.

V gene TRBV30 combines with J gene TRBJ1-1, with 7 bases aligning to TRBD1. Germline-derived CDR1 and CDR2 are GTSNPN and SVGIG (reference sequence). The length of the CDR3 is 18 residues. After removal of 3 bases from V and 8 bases from J, the junction contained 24 bases not matched to a gene. The CDR3 DNA reads as TGTGCCTGGAGATCCACCGGCGGGGGGGGGACAGTGGTGAGAGAAGCTTTCTTT. It translates to CAWRSTGGGGTVVREAFF.

The chain combines TRBV30 with TRBJ2-1, with TRBD2 matching over 11 bases. Germline V lookup: CDR1 GTSNPN, CDR2 SVGIG (reference sequence). The V gene end was trimmed by 3 bases and the J gene end by 2 bases; junction bases not matched to a gene: 12. CDR3 length equals 18 residues. The CDR3 DNA reads as TGTGCCTGGAGGGGGGGACCGGGACTAGCGGTAACCTACAATGAGCAGTTCTTC. It translates to CAWRGGPGLAVTYNEQFF.

V gene TRBV2 combines with J gene TRBJ2-2; D remains ambiguous. The CDR3 extends over 15 amino acids. Germline CDR1 SNHLY, CDR2 FYNNEI. Trimming pared 7 bases from V and 0 bases from J, leaving 12 bases between. DNA of the CDR3: TGTGCCAGCAATCCCGACGTGACGAACACCGGGGAGCTGTTTTTT. This codes for CASNPDVTNTGELFF.

This chain links TRBV29-1 with TRBJ2-1, with a possible D match to TRBD1 (6 bases). Germline V lookup: CDR1 SQVTM, CDR2 ANQGSEA. The germline V and J ends were trimmed by 7 bases and 3 bases, with 19 bases remaining between them. This CDR3 comprises 15 residues. The DNA of the CDR3 is TGCAGCGCCTACGTTCCGGGACAAGGCTACAATGAGCAGTTCTTC. Its translation is CSAYVPGQGYNEQFF.

J is TRBJ2-1 and V is TRBV5-4, with D possibly being TRBD2 (6 bases). CDR1 is SGHNT, CDR2 YYREEE, per germline (reference sequence). The CDR3 is 14 amino acids. With 0 bases removed from V and 4 bases from J, the gap between germline ends came to 8 bases. In DNA, the CDR3 is TGTGCCAGCAGCTTGGTGGCGGGATACAATGAGCAGTTCTTC. Translation: CASSLVAGYNEQFF.

A few counts support this clone. The chain couples TRBV6-6 to TRBJ2-2, with D tentatively TRBD2 (6 bases). Germline V gene sequence: CDR1 MNHNY, CDR2 SVGAGI (reference sequence). Trimming shortened V by 6 bases and J by 4 bases, and 12 bases separated the two germline ends. The CDR3 runs 14 residues. This CDR3 reads CASSRLVLTGELFF. DNA of the CDR3: TGTGCCAGCAGCCGACTAGTTCTCACCGGGGAGCTGTTTTTT.